This T cell receptor (beta chain) was sequenced in a study of human CD4 T cells and Enterobacteriaceae. Trimming pared 5 bases from V and 1 base from J, leaving 12 bases between. The CDR3 is 14 amino acids. Germline loops: CDR1 LNHDA, CDR2 SQIVND (reference sequence). Memory CD4+ T cells were sorted as all CD4+ cells except CD45RA+CCR7+CD95- naive cells, over 98% pure. TCRdb's table, derived via immunoSEQ multiplex PCR, lists solely in-frame clones and lacks some. The sample records tens of thousands of clones, 82% being singletons. Sample: memory CD4+ T cells from blood. This clonotype was sampled from a human donor in good health. J is TRBJ2-7 and V is TRBV19; D not certain. The CDR3 sequence is CASSLFVGSYEQYF. The CDR3 DNA reads TGTGCCAGTAGTCTGTTTGTAGGTTCCTACGAGCAGTACTTC.